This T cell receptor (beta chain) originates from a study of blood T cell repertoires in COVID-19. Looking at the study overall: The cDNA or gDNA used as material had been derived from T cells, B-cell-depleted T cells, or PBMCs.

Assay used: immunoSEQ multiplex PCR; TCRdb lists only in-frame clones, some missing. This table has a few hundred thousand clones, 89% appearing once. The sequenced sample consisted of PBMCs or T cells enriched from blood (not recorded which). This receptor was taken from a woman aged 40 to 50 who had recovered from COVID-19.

CDR3 sequence (DNA): TGTGCCAGCAGCCTGGACAGGGGAGGAGCCGAGCAGTACTTC. It encodes CASSLDRGGAEQYF. This chain links TRBV27 with TRBJ2-7, with TRBD1 matching 9 bases. J lost 6 bases, V lost 6 bases, and 9 bases had no gene match. CDR1 and CDR2 from the germline V gene are MNHEY and SMNVEV (reference sequence). This CDR3 contains 14 residues.